This T cell receptor (beta chain) is from a study of blood T cell repertoires in COVID-19. Assay used: immunoSEQ multiplex PCR; TCRdb lists only in-frame clones, some missing. The data contain approximately 390,000 clones, about 83% of them seen just once; the ten biggest clones take up roughly 9.4%. In terms of age and location, participants ranged from roughly 18 to 90 years and lived in about 25 US areas. Researchers sorted participants into cohorts using their self-reported clinical history. Cohort 3 recovered donors had two negative PCRs, clearance, or symptom resolution. V lost 1 base to trimming and J lost 7 bases; unmatched junction nucleotides: 7. CDR1 and CDR2 from the germline V gene are LGHDT and YNNKEL (reference sequence). CDR3 size: 16 residues.

The clonotype comes from a woman aged 45-59 years who had recovered from COVID-19. The sample comprised PBMCs or T cells enriched from blood (not recorded which). This rearrangement joins TRBV3-1 (or the pseudogene TRBV3-2) to TRBJ2-2, with 9 bases fitting TRBD2. CDR3 nucleotide sequence: TGTGCCAGCAGCCAAGGGCTAGCGGGACTACTCGGGGAGCTGTTTTTT. Its translation is CASSQGLAGLLGELFF.